This T cell receptor beta chain was profiled in a study of cytomegalovirus exposure and HLA in healthy donors. Study-wide findings and caveats: In a later analysis, common viral pathogens appeared linked to several of the most significant clusters. In a later analysis, specific HLA alleles were associated with approximately 16,000 TCR beta sequences at a 0.05 false discovery rate. Within a later analysis, the majority of CMV-associated TCR beta chains appeared HLA-restricted.

V lost 5 bases, J lost 3 bases, and 5 bases stayed unmatched. In germline, CDR1 is SGHDT, CDR2 YYEEEE. The CDR3 is 14 residues long. Regarding this clone: Its specificity is unknown.

The PCR had 60 Vbeta and 13 Jbeta primers. Generated by immunoSEQ multiplex PCR, the TCRdb table keeps only in-frame clones and is missing some. The sample includes about 280,000 clones, roughly 90% of them seen just once. The source material was PBMCs. This TCR came from a woman aged 18-29 years in good health and CMV-seronegative. V usage is TRBV5-6 and J usage is TRBJ1-1; 9 positions match TRBD1. For the CDR3, the DNA is TGTGCCAGCAGATACAGGGGGCAGGACACTGAAGCTTTCTTT. Residues: CASRYRGQDTEAFF.